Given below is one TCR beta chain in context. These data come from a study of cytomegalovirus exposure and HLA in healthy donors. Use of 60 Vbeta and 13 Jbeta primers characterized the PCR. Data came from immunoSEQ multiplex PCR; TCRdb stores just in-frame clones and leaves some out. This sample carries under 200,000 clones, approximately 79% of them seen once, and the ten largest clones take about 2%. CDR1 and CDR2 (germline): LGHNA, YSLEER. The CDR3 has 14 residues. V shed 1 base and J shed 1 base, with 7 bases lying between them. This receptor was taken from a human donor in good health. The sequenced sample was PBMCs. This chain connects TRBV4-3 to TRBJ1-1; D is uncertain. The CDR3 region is CASSQVLWNTEAFF. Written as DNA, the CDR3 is TGCGCCAGCAGCCAAGTACTCTGGAACACTGAAGCTTTCTTT.